Listed here are 12 T cell receptor beta chains from one sample, sequenced in a study of shared clonotypes between healthy human individuals. The assay was immunoSEQ multiplex PCR, and TCRdb's table has in-frame clones only and misses some. The table lists about 990,000 clones, more than 75% of them singletons. Sequencing input: memory CD4+ T cells from PBMCs. Stated subset: CD45RA-negative fraction. Source of these receptors: a man in his late teens or twenties in good health. Some clones in this sample may be carry-over from other donors' samples.

The V call is TRBV19, the J call TRBJ2-4; TRBD1 matches at 7 bases. The V gene end was trimmed by 6 bases and the J gene end by 0 bases; junction bases not matched to a gene: 17. This CDR3 region has 19 residues. The germline gives CDR1 LNHDA, CDR2 SQIVND (reference sequence). CDR3 DNA: TGTGCCAGTAGCCGAGAAGCCTCCGGCAGGGGGTTAGCCAAAAACATTCAGTACTTC. Translating it yields CASSREASGRGLAKNIQYF.

The chain links TRBV5-1 to TRBJ2-5; 8 positions agree with TRBD1. CDR1 is SGHRS, CDR2 YFSETQ, per germline. J gave up 5 bases and V 0 bases, and 6 bases lay outside the gene matches. The CDR3 loop spans 15 amino acids. The CDR3 nucleotides read TGCGCCAGCAGCTTGGGGACAGGGTCGGGGGAGACCCAGTACTTC. Residues: CASSLGTGSGETQYF.

This clone showed up just a few times. The chain combines TRBV29-1 with TRBJ2-7; maybe TRBD1 (5 bases). The J call may be faulty, since TRBJ2-5 better matches the DNA end. The CDR3 has 12 residues. Per germline, CDR1 SQVTM and CDR2 ANQGSEA. The DNA for the CDR3 is TGCAGCGTTTCCCCAGGGCGCGAGACCCAGTACTTC. Protein sequence: CSVSPGRETQYF.

As to this clone: This sample also contains other DNA sequences that code for the same CDR3. This chain joins TRBV5-1 and TRBJ1-3; perhaps TRBD1 as D (6 bases). Looked up from germline, CDR1 is SGHRS and CDR2 is YFSETQ. This CDR3 spans 15 amino acids. Trimming pared 4 bases from V and 0 bases from J, leaving 11 bases between. The CDR3, as DNA: TGCGCCAGCAGCCGAGACAGGAGCTCTGGAAACACCATATATTTT. Protein sequence: CASSRDRSSGNTIYF.

The chain has TRBV5-1 and TRBJ2-1; a possible D gene is TRBD2 (6 bases). Between the trimmed V and J ends, which lost 4 bases and 10 bases, there was a span of 24 bases. The V gene's germline CDR1 is SGHRS and CDR2 YFSETQ. The CDR3 has 16 amino acids. The CDR3: CASSTTGTAPSGEQFF. The CDR3 DNA follows: TGCGCCAGCAGCACAACCGGGACTGCCCCCTCAGGGGAGCAGTTCTTC.

In its sample, this clone was seen many times. V usage is TRBV5-6 and J usage is TRBJ2-2; D uncertain. V lost 4 bases, J lost 1 base, and 5 bases lay in between. This CDR3 has 13 residues. Germline CDR1 is SGHDT and CDR2 is YYEEEE. The CDR3 sequence: CASSIQNTGELFF. CDR3 DNA: TGTGCCAGCAGCATACAGAACACCGGGGAGCTGTTTTTT.

The V gene is TRBV30, the J gene TRBJ2-4; 7 nucleotides align to TRBD1. With V trimmed by 3 bases and J by 10 bases, 9 bases remained unmatched. The CDR3 is made up of 13 amino acids. Per the germline V gene, CDR1 is GTSNPN and CDR2 is SVGIG (reference sequence). CDR3: CAWSLPGTVIQYF. The CDR3 region has the DNA TGTGCCTGGAGCCTCCCGGGGACAGTTATTCAGTACTTC.

The rearrangement uses TRBV28 and TRBJ1-1; weak D call: TRBD1 (6 bases). The CDR3 runs to 15 residues. CDR1 and CDR2 from the germline V gene are MDHEN and SYDVKM. V lost 5 bases, J lost 2 bases, and 15 bases lay in between. CDR3 loop: CASSPPGHTNTEAFF. The CDR3 coding sequence is TGTGCCAGCAGTCCTCCGGGACACACAAACACTGAAGCTTTCTTT.

The chain carries TRBV7-2 and TRBJ2-7, with 13 bases that match TRBD2. The germline V gene encodes CDR1 SGHTA and CDR2 FQGNSA. The V segment lost 1 base and the J segment 10 bases; nucleotides outside the gene matches: 10. This CDR3 contains 16 residues. This chain's CDR3 is CASSLGGTSGNLDQYF. CDR3 coding DNA: TGTGCCAGCAGCTTAGGAGGGACTAGCGGGAACCTTGACCAGTACTTC.

The rearrangement links TRBV11-2 to TRBJ2-3, with D tentatively TRBD1 or TRBD2 (6 bases each). Germline CDR1 and CDR2: SGHAT and FQNNGV. The CDR3 runs to 15 residues. V was clipped by 1 base and J by 3 bases, with 11 bases between them. The DNA of the CDR3 is TGTGCCAGCAGCTTAGTGGGGGGCGCGACAGATACGCAGTATTTT. Its translation is CASSLVGGATDTQYF.

The chain combines TRBV5-4 with TRBJ2-1; 9 positions agree with TRBD2. CDR1 and CDR2 from the germline V gene are SGHNT and YYREEE (reference sequence). Germline trimming cut 2 bases from V and 6 bases from J; bases unmatched to any gene: 6. The CDR3 covers 15 residues. The CDR3 DNA is TGTGCCAGCAGCTTTGGAGGGACTAGCCGCAATGAGCAGTTCTTC. Translating gives CASSFGGTSRNEQFF.

The V gene is TRBV18, the J gene TRBJ1-2; D unclear. The germline V and J ends were trimmed by 2 bases and 8 bases, with 18 bases remaining between them. Germline CDR1 is KGHSH and CDR2 is LQKENI. CDR3 size: 15 residues. CDR3 residues: CASSPRQTFNAGYTF. As DNA, the CDR3 is TGTGCCAGCTCACCAAGGCAGACATTCAACGCCGGCTACACCTTC.